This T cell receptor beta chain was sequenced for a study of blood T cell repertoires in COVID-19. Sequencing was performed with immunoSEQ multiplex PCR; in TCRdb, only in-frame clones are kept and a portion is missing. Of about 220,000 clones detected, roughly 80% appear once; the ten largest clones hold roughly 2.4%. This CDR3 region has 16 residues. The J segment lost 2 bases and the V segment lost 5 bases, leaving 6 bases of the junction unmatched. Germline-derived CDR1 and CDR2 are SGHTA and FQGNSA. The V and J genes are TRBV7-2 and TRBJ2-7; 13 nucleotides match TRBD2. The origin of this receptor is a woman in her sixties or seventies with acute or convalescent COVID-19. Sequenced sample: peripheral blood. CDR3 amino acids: CASSPGLAGAAYEQYF. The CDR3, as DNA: TGTGCCAGCAGCCCTGGACTAGCGGGGGCTGCCTACGAGCAGTACTTC.